Listed below are T cell receptor beta chains from one sample, sequenced in a study of OX40 agonist ivuxolimab in advanced cancers. The table came from immunoSEQ multiplex PCR; TCRdb's copy has only in-frame clones and leaves some out. The table has under 150,000 clones, roughly nine tenths seen once. The source was CD4+ or CD8+ T cells sorted from blood, collected in a trial of the OX40 agonist ivuxolimab. The origin of the receptors is an adult with an advanced solid tumor such as melanoma, head and neck, liver or kidney cancer. Both conserved end residues are part of each CDR3. A D gene is named only where the DNA matches it firmly. Clone size is shown for a subset of rows, as once, few, many or a class of expanded clone.

.,TRBD2,TRBV11-2,TRBJ2-3,CASSFSSGVGTDTQYF,TGTGCCAGCAGCTTTTCTAGCGGGGTCGGCACAGATACGCAGTATTTT
.,.,TRBV28,TRBJ1-2,CASRNVGSGYTF,TGTGCCAGCAGGAATGTTGGGAGTGGCTACACCTTC
.,.,TRBV6-5,TRBJ1-1,CASYMNTEAFF,TGTGCCAGTTACATGAACACTGAAGCTTTCTTT
.,.,TRBV6-4,TRBJ2-7,CASSERHAYEQYF,TGTGCCAGCAGTGAAAGGCACGCTTACGAGCAGTACTTC
.,.,TRBV28,TRBJ2-7,CASSPVGQSNEQYF,TGTGCCAGCAGCCCCGTTGGGCAGAGCAACGAGCAGTACTTC
.,.,TRBV5-6,TRBJ2-5,CASSLGPQGLETQYF,TGTGCCAGCAGCTTGGGTCCCCAGGGGCTTGAGACCCAGTACTTC
.,.,TRBV6-4,TRBJ1-1,CASPGRENTEAFF,TGTGCCAGCCCGGGGAGGGAGAACACTGAAGCTTTCTTT
.,TRBD1,TRBV2,TRBJ2-2,CASSDRGRNTGELFF,TGTGCCAGCAGTGACAGGGGGCGGAACACCGGGGAGCTGTTTTTT
.,.,TRBV5-6,TRBJ1-5,CASSLAGVSNQPQHF,TGTGCCAGCAGCTTGGCGGGAGTTAGCAATCAGCCCCAGCATTTT
.,TRBD2,TRBV27,TRBJ2-1,CASSLKRGVYNEQFF,TGTGCCAGCAGTTTAAAGCGGGGGGTATACAATGAGCAGTTCTTC
.,.,TRBV28,TRBJ1-2,CASSLPGGRGYGYTF,TGTGCCAGCAGTTTACCGGGGGGCCGTGGGTATGGCTACACCTTC
.,TRBD1,TRBV7-2,TRBJ2-5,CASSFQTGFQETQYF,TGTGCCAGCAGCTTCCAGACAGGGTTCCAAGAGACCCAGTACTTC
once,TRBD1,TRBV18,TRBJ2-1,CASYSQGIYNEQFF,TGTGCCAGCTACTCACAGGGGATCTACAATGAGCAGTTCTTC
.,TRBD1,TRBV5-1,TRBJ1-5,CASSLEGQGNQPQHF,TGCGCCAGCAGCTTGGAGGGACAGGGCAATCAGCCCCAGCATTTT
.,.,TRBV28,TRBJ1-2,CASRAGPDGYTF,TGTGCCAGCAGGGCAGGTCCCGATGGCTACACCTTC
.,.,TRBV6-1,TRBJ1-1,CASSPTALNTEAFF,TGTGCCAGCAGCCCGACAGCCCTGAACACTGAAGCTTTCTTT
.,.,TRBV10-1,TRBJ1-1,CATTGLNTEAFF,TGCGCCACCACGGGGTTGAACACTGAAGCTTTCTTT
.,.,TRBV11-2,TRBJ2-5,CASSLGGGLAETQYF,TGTGCCAGCAGCTTGGGGGGGGGCCTCGCGGAGACCCAGTACTTC
.,.,TRBV30,TRBJ1-6,CAWSSVFNSPLHF,TGTGCCTGGAGTTCTGTCTTCAATTCACCCCTCCACTTT
.,TRBD2,TRBV18,TRBJ2-3,CASSPLTSASSTDTQYF,TGTGCCAGCTCACCACTAACTAGCGCATCTAGCACAGATACGCAGTATTTT
.,.,TRBV5-1,TRBJ2-3,CASSLAGPGGPTDTQYF,TGCGCCAGCAGCTTGGCGGGGCCCGGGGGCCCCACAGATACGCAGTATTTT
.,TRBD1,TRBV28,TRBJ1-1,CASSLSGTGMNTEAFF,TGTGCCAGCAGTCTATCCGGGACAGGAATGAACACTGAAGCTTTCTTT
.,TRBD1,TRBV4-3,TRBJ1-1,CASSQVQQGTEAFF,TGCGCCAGCAGCCAAGTTCAACAGGGGACTGAAGCTTTCTTT
.,TRBD1,TRBV7-9,TRBJ2-2,CASSSTGSQVTGELFF,TGTGCCAGCAGCTCGACAGGGTCTCAGGTCACCGGGGAGCTGTTTTTT
.,TRBD1,TRBV7-2,TRBJ1-6,CASSSRDRDNSPLHF,TGTGCCAGCAGCTCGCGGGACAGGGATAATTCACCCCTCCACTTT
.,.,TRBV28,TRBJ2-3,CASSLWGVEADTQYF,TGTGCCAGCAGTTTATGGGGGGTTGAGGCAGATACGCAGTATTTT
.,.,TRBV20-1,TRBJ2-7,CSATGGYEQYF,TGCAGTGCCACTGGGGGCTACGAGCAGTACTTC
.,.,TRBV11-1,TRBJ1-1,CASSLNRVNTEAFF,TGTGCCAGCAGCTTGAACAGGGTAAACACTGAAGCTTTCTTT
.,.,TRBV5-1,TRBJ2-5,CASSSQETQYF,TGCGCCAGCAGCTCTCAAGAGACCCAGTACTTC
.,TRBD2,TRBV7-9,TRBJ2-1,CASSPQRGLYNEQFF,TGTGCCAGCAGCCCACAGCGGGGGCTATACAATGAGCAGTTCTTC
.,TRBD1,TRBV14,TRBJ1-6,CASSQVANRGWNSPLHF,TGTGCCAGCAGCCAAGTGGCTAACAGGGGGTGGAATTCACCCCTCCACTTT
.,.,TRBV7-7,TRBJ2-3,CASSLGRPLADTQYF,TGTGCTAGCAGCTTAGGGCGGCCGCTAGCGGATACGCAGTATTTT
.,.,TRBV6-5,TRBJ2-3,CASRYGDTQYF,TGTGCCAGCAGATACGGGGATACGCAGTATTTT
.,.,TRBV11-2,TRBJ1-2,CASSDQGYMVRYTF,TGTGCCAGCAGCGACCAAGGGTATATGGTTCGGTACACCTTC
.,.,TRBV4-1,TRBJ2-1,CASSPTSRPPPEQFF,TGCGCCAGCAGCCCCACTTCCCGTCCACCTCCTGAGCAGTTCTTC
.,TRBD1,TRBV14,TRBJ2-7,CASSPDRGWLEQYF,TGTGCCAGCAGCCCGGACAGGGGGTGGCTCGAGCAGTACTTC
.,TRBD2,TRBV19,TRBJ2-3,CASRQVAGRGDTQYF,TGTGCCAGTCGCCAAGTAGCGGGGCGGGGAGATACGCAGTATTTT
.,.,TRBV30,TRBJ2-3,CAWSVGGDTQYF,TGTGCCTGGAGTGTAGGGGGAGATACGCAGTATTTT
.,.,TRBV5-1,TRBJ1-3,CASSLADSSGNTIYF,TGCGCCAGCAGCTTGGCCGATAGCTCTGGAAACACCATATATTTT
.,TRBD1,TRBV6-5,TRBJ2-5,CASSYSGTGETQYF,TGTGCCAGCAGTTACTCCGGGACAGGAGAGACCCAGTACTTC
.,.,TRBV7-2,TRBJ2-5,CASSWRGTGETQYF,TGTGCCAGCAGCTGGCGGGGAACGGGAGAGACCCAGTACTTC
once,.,TRBV5-1,TRBJ2-1,CASSLTVSYNEQFF,TGCGCCAGCAGCTTAACGGTATCCTACAATGAGCAGTTCTTC
.,.,TRBV20-1,TRBJ2-7,CSARGQVKQYF,TGCAGTGCTAGAGGACAGGTTAAGCAGTACTTC
.,TRBD2,TRBV28,TRBJ2-1,CASSSPSGGGYNEQFF,TGTGCCAGCAGTTCCCCTAGCGGGGGTGGGTACAATGAGCAGTTCTTC